The entry that follows covers one TCR beta chain sequence. The data belong to a study of blood T cell repertoires in COVID-19. The CDR3 runs to 16 residues. The germline CDR1 and CDR2 sequences are SGHAT and FQNNGV. With 5 bases removed from V and 8 bases from J, the gap between germline ends came to 21 bases. The repertoire was sequenced with immunoSEQ multiplex PCR; TCRdb's copy has only in-frame clones and lacks some. Of hundreds of thousands of clones listed, over 85% are singletons. This sequence originates from a man younger than 30 with COVID-19, enrolled during active disease. Input material: peripheral blood. The chain is built from TRBV11-2 and TRBJ1-4, with D unclear. In DNA form, the CDR3 reads TGTGCCAGCAGCCTATTCGATCGAACGCTACGAGAAAAACTGTTTTTT. It translates to CASSLFDRTLREKLFF.